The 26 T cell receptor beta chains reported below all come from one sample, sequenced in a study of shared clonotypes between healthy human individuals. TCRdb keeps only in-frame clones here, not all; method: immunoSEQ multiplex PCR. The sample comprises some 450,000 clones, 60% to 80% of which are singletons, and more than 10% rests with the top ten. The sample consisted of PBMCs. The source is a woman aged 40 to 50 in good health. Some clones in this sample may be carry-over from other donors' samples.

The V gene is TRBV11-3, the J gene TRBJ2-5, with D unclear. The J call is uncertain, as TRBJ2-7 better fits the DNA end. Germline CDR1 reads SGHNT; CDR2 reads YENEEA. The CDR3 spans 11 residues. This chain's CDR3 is CASSRTYEQYF. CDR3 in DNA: TGTGCCAGCAGCAGGACCTACGAGCAGTACTTC.

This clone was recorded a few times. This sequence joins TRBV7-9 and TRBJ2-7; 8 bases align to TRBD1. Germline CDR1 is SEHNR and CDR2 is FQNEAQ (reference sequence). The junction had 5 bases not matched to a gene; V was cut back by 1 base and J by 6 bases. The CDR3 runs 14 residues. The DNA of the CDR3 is TGTGCCAGCAGCTTAGGGACAGGGTATCGCGAGCAGTACTTC. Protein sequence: CASSLGTGYREQYF.

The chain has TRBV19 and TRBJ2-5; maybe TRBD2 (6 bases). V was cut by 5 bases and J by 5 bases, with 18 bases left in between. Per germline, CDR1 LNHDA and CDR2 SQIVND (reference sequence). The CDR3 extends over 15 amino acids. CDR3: CASSLGPLAGETQYF. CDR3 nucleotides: TGTGCCAGTAGTCTCGGGCCACTAGCCGGGGAGACCCAGTACTTC. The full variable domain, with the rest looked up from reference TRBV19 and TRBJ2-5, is DGGITQSPKYLFRKEGQNVTLSCEQNLNHDAMYWYRQDPGQGLRLIYYSQIVNDFQKGDIAEGYSVSREKKESFPLTVTSAQKNPTAFYLCASSLGPLAGETQYFGPGTRLLVL.

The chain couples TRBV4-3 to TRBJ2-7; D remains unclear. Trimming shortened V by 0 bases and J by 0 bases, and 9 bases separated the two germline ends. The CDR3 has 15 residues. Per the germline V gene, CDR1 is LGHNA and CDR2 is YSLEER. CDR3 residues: CASSQESGDSYEQYF. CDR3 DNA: TGCGCCAGCAGCCAAGAGAGTGGGGACTCCTACGAGCAGTACTTC.

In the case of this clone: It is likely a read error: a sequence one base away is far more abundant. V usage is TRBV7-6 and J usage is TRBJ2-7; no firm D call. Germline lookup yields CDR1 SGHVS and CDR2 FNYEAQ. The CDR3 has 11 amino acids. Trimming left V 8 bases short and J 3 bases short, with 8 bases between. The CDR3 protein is CASGAGYEQYF. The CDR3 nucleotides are TGTGCCAGCGGCGCCGGCTACGAGCAGTACTTC.

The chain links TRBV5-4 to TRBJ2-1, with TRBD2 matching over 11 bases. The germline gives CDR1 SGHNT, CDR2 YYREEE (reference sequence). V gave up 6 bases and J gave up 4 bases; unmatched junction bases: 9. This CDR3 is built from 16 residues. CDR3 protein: CASNAHSGRDYNEQFF. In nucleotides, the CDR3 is TGTGCCAGCAACGCACATAGCGGGAGGGATTACAATGAGCAGTTCTTC.

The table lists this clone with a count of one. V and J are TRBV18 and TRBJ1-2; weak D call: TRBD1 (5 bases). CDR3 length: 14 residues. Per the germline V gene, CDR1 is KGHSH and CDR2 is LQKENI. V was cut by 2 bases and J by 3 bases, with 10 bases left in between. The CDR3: CASSPGAGDYGYTF. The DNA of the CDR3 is TGTGCCAGCTCACCAGGGGCAGGAGACTATGGCTACACCTTC.

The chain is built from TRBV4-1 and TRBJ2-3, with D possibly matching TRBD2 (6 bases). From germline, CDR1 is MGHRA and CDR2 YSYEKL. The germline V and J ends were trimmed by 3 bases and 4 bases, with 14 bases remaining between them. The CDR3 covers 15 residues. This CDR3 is CASSQPGAFSDTQYF. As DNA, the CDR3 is TGCGCCAGCAGCCAGCCGGGAGCTTTTTCAGATACGCAGTATTTT.

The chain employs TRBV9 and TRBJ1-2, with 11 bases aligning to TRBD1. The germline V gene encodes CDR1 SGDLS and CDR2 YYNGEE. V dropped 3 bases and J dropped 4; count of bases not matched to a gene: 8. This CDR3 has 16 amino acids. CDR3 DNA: TGTGCCAGCAGCGACTGGACAGGGGGCGGTCGCTATGGCTACACCTTC. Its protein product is CASSDWTGGGRYGYTF.

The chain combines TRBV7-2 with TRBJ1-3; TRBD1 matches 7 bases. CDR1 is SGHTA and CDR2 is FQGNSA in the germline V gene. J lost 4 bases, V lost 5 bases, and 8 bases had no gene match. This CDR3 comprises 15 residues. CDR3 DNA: TGTGCCAGCAGCCCGAGACAGGGTCCCGGAAACACCATATATTTT. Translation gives CASSPRQGPGNTIYF. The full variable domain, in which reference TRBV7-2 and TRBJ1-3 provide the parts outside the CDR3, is GAGVSQSPSNKVTEKGKDVELRCDPISGHTALYWYRQSLGQGLEFLIYFQGNSAPDKSGLPSDRFSAERTGGSVSTLTIQRTQQEDSAVYLCASSPRQGPGNTIYFGEGSWLTVV.

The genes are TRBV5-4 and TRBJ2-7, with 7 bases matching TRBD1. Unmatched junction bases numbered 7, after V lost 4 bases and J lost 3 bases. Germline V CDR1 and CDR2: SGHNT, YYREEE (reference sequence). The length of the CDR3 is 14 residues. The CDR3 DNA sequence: TGTGCCAGCAGCCCGAGACAGGGAGACTACGAGCAGTACTTC. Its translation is CASSPRQGDYEQYF.

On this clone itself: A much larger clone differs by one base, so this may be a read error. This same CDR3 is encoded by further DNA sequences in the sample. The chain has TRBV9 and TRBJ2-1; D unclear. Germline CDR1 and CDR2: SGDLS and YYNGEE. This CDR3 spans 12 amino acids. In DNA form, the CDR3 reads TGCGCCAGCAGCGCGACCTACAATGAGCAGTTCTTC. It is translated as CASSATYNEQFF.

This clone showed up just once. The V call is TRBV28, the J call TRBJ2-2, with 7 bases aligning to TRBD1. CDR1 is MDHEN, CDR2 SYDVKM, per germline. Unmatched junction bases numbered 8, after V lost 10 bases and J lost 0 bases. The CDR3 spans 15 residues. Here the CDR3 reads CATLLDRANTGELFF. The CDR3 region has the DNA TGTGCCACCCTTCTCGACAGGGCGAACACCGGGGAGCTGTTTTTT.

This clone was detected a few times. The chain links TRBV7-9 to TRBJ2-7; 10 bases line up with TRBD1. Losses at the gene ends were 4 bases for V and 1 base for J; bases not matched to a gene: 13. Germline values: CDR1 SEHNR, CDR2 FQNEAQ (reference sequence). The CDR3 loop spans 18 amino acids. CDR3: CASSWTPTWDRGSYEQYF. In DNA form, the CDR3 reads TGTGCCAGCAGCTGGACACCGACGTGGGACAGGGGATCCTACGAGCAGTACTTC.

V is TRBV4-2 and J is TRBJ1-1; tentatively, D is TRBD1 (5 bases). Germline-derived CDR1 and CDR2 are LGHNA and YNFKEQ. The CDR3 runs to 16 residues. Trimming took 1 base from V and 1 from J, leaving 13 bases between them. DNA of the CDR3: TGTGCCAGCAGCCAAGTTCGAGGAACAGGGAACACTGAAGCTTTCTTT. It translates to CASSQVRGTGNTEAFF.

The CDR3 here is CASSYSGRVGYTF. CDR3 coding DNA: TGTGCCAGCAGTTACTCGGGCAGGGTTGGCTACACCTTC. The V and J genes are TRBV6-5 and TRBJ1-2, with a possible D match to TRBD1 (5 bases). This CDR3 region has 13 residues. With 0 bases removed from V and 7 bases from J, the gap between germline ends came to 9 bases. Germline lookup yields CDR1 MNHEY and CDR2 SVGAGI.

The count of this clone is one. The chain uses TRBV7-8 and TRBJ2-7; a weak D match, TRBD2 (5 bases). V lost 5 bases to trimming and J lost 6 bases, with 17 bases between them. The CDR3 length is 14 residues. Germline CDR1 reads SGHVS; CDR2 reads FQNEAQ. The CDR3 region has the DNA TGTGCCAGCAGCCCCCGGAGGAGTCGGGGCGAGCAGTACTTC. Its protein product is CASSPRRSRGEQYF.

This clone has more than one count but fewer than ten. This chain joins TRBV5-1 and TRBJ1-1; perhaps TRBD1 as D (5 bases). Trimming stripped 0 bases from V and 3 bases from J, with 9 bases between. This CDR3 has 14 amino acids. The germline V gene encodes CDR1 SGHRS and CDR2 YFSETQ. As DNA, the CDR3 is TGCGCCAGCAGCTTGGAAGGCAGGGACACTGAAGCTTTCTTT. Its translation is CASSLEGRDTEAFF.

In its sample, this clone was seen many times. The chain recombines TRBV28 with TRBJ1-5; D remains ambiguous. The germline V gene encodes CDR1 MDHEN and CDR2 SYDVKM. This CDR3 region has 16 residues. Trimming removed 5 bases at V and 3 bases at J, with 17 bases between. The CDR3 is CASSPPFGSLNQPQHF. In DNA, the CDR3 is TGTGCCAGCAGTCCACCATTTGGATCCCTCAATCAGCCCCAGCATTTT.

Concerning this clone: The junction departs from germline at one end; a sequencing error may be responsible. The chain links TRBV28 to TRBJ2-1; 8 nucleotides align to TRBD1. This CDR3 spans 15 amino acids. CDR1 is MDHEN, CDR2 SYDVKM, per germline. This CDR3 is CASSVWTGFGNEQFF. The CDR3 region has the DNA TGTGCCAGCAGTGTATGGACAGGGTTCGGCAATGAGCAGTTCTTC.

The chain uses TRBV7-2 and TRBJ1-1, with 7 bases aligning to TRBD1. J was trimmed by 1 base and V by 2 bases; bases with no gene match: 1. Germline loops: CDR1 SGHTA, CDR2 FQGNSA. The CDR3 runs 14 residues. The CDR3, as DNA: TGTGCCAGCAGCTTACGGACAGGGAACACTGAAGCTTTCTTT. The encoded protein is CASSLRTGNTEAFF.

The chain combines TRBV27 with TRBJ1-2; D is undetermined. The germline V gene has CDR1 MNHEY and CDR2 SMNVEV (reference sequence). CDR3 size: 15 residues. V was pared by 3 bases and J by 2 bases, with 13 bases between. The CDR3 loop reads CASSFLTTGNYGYTF. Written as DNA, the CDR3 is TGTGCCAGCAGTTTCCTAACGACGGGAAACTATGGCTACACCTTC.

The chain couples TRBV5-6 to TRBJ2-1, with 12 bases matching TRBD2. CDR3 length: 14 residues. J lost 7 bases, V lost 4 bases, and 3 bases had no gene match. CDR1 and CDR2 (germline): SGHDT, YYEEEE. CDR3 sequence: CASSRTSGTNEQFF. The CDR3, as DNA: TGTGCCAGCAGCCGGACTAGCGGGACGAATGAGCAGTTCTTC.

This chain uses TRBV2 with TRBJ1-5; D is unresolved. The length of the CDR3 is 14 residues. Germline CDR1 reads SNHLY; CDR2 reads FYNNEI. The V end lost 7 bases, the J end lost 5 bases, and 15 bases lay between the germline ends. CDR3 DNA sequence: TGTGCCAGCACGCGGTTAGGGCCCCATCAGCCCCAGCATTTT. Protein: CASTRLGPHQPQHF.

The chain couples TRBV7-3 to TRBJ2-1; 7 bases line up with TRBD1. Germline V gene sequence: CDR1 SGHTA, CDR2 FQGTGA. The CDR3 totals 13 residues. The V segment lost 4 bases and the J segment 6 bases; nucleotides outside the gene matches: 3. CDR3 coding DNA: TGTGCCAGCAGCTGGGGACAGCCCAATGAGCAGTTCTTC. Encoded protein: CASSWGQPNEQFF. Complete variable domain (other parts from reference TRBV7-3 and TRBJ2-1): GAGVSQTPSNKVTEKGKYVELRCDPISGHTALYWYRQSLGQGPEFLIYFQGTGAADDSGLPNDRFFAVRPEGSVSTLKIQRTERGDSAVYLCASSWGQPNEQFFGPGTRLTVL.

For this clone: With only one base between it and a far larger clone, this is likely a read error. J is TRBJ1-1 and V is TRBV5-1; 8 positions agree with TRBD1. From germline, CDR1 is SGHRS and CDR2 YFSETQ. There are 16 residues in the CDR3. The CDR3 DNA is TGCGCCAGCCGCTTGGCCGTAGGACAGGGCAACACTGAAGCTTTCTTT. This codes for CASRLAVGQGNTEAFF.